The 32 T cell receptor beta chains listed next were all sequenced from one sample in a study of response to subunit inactivated influenza vaccine. One entry per CDR3 protein, called by TCRdb with MiXCR from the RT-PCR reads. The sample yields some 550,000 distinct CDR3 sequences, under 30% seen once. These data also formed part of another study, on T cells expressing NK-cell markers. Per that study: Generation of TCR beta cDNA was performed by 5'RACE template switching incorporating UMIs.

The specimen comprised CD4+ T cells sorted from PBMCs, sampled 11 to 12 days after vaccination. All receptors come from a man aged 45-60 years who received an inactivated influenza vaccine.

The gene calls are TRBV5-1 and TRBJ2-2; 10 nucleotides line up with TRBD2. V lost 5 bases to trimming and J lost 4 bases; unmatched junction nucleotides: 17. This CDR3 contains 19 residues. Germline CDR1 reads SGHRS; CDR2 reads YFSETQ. The CDR3 DNA sequence: TGCGCCAGCAGTCAATATCGGCTAGCGGGAGAATCGGGCACCGGGGAGCTGTTTTTT. Translation gives CASSQYRLAGESGTGELFF. Based on the CDR3 plus reference TRBV5-1 and TRBJ2-2, the full variable domain is KAGVTQTPRYLIKTRGQQVTLSCSPISGHRSVSWYQQTPGQGLQFLFEYFSETQRNKGNFPGRFSGRQFSNSRSEMNVSTLELGDSALYLCASSQYRLAGESGTGELFFGEGSRLTVL.

The chain recombines TRBV10-3 with TRBJ2-1; 14 nucleotides line up with TRBD2. The CDR3 covers 16 residues. Trimming cost V 6 bases and J 6 bases; bases outside gene matches: 7. The V gene's germline CDR1 is ENHRY and CDR2 SYGVKD. The CDR3 sequence is CAISVSGTSGSNEQFF. Here the CDR3 DNA reads TGTGCCATCAGCGTCTCAGGGACTAGCGGGAGCAATGAGCAGTTCTTC.

This chain uses TRBV4-2 with TRBJ2-3, with TRBD1 matching 10 bases. With V trimmed by 0 bases and J by 5 bases, 5 bases remained unmatched. There are 16 residues in the CDR3. Germline V gene sequence: CDR1 LGHNA, CDR2 YNFKEQ. The CDR3 is CASSQETGGAVDTQYF. CDR3 DNA: TGTGCCAGCAGCCAAGAGACAGGGGGCGCGGTAGATACGCAGTATTTT.

The V call is TRBV20-1, the J call TRBJ2-7; D unclear. The germline V gene encodes CDR1 DFQATT and CDR2 SNEGSKA (reference sequence). This CDR3 region has 13 residues. V was clipped by 1 base and J by 6 bases, with 13 bases between them. The CDR3: CSARVTHLFEQYF. In DNA, the CDR3 is TGCAGTGCTAGAGTGACACACCTCTTCGAGCAGTACTTC.

This clonotype was counted between two and nine times. The chain recombines TRBV5-6 with TRBJ1-5; D perhaps matches TRBD1 (6 bases). The CDR3 is 16 residues long. V was trimmed by 1 base and J by 5 bases, leaving 16 bases between them. Germline lookup yields CDR1 SGHDT and CDR2 YYEEEE. The CDR3 nucleotides are TGTGCCAGCAGCTTGACCGGTTACAGGGAAGATCAGCCCCAGCATTTT. It is translated as CASSLTGYREDQPQHF.

The V gene is TRBV15, the J gene TRBJ2-7; 8 bases map to TRBD1. The junction had 8 bases not matched to a gene; V was cut back by 2 bases and J by 5 bases. The length of the CDR3 is 15 residues. The germline V gene has CDR1 LNHNV and CDR2 YYDKDF (reference sequence). CDR3 sequence reads: CATSRRGQGADEQYF. The CDR3 coding sequence is TGTGCCACCAGCAGACGAGGACAGGGTGCCGACGAGCAGTACTTC.

Ten or more counts support this clonotype. The J gene is TRBJ2-6, the V gene TRBV20-1, with 8 bases lining up with TRBD1. Trimming removed 5 bases from V and 2 bases from J; junction bases left unmatched: 2. From germline, CDR1 is DFQATT and CDR2 SNEGSKA (reference sequence). CDR3 length: 14 residues. Written as DNA, the CDR3 is TGCAGTGCTCGACAGGGGCCTGGGGCCAACGTCCTGACTTTC. This gives the protein CSARQGPGANVLTF.

This clonotype was recorded a few times. The gene calls are TRBV20-1 and TRBJ2-7, with D uncertain. CDR3 length: 13 amino acids. Germline CDR1 reads DFQATT; CDR2 reads SNEGSKA (reference sequence). V was cut by 1 base and J by 6 bases, with 13 bases left in between. CDR3 sequence: CSARGLVESEQYF. CDR3 nucleotides: TGCAGTGCTAGAGGACTGGTCGAGAGCGAGCAGTACTTC.

The chain combines TRBV7-2 with TRBJ1-2, with D maybe TRBD1 (6 bases). The CDR3 has 16 residues. Germline V gene lookup returns CDR1 SGHTA and CDR2 FQGNSA. Trimming took off 4 bases at V and 2 bases at J, with 17 bases between the two ends. CDR3 region: CASSSNLVGQNYGYTF. In nucleotides, the CDR3 is TGTGCCAGCAGCTCAAACTTGGTCGGACAGAACTATGGCTACACCTTC.

With regard to this clonotype: A read error may account for a junction end that differs from germline. The chain uses TRBV14 and TRBJ2-3; TRBD1 matches 9 bases. Germline-derived CDR1 and CDR2 are SGHDN and FVKESK. The CDR3 totals 13 residues. The CDR3: CASSQGARDREVF. CDR3 nucleotides: TGTGCCAGCAGCCAAGGGGCACGGGACAGGGAAGTTTTT.

This clonotype was detected only a few times. The chain has TRBV6-1 and TRBJ1-1; D is unresolved. Germline V CDR1 and CDR2: MNHNS, SASEGT. CDR3 length equals 14 residues. Trimming pared 5 bases from V and 1 base from J, leaving 11 bases between. The CDR3 nucleotides read TGTGCCAGCAGTCTCCTTGAGACGAACACTGAAGCTTTCTTT. As protein: CASSLLETNTEAFF.

This rearrangement joins TRBV30 to TRBJ2-3; D not certain. The CDR3 runs 13 residues. In germline, CDR1 is GTSNPN, CDR2 SVGIG (reference sequence). The ends were cut back, 4 bases at V and 2 bases at J, with 10 bases in the middle. CDR3 sequence reads: CAWIPANTDTQYF. The CDR3 DNA follows: TGTGCCTGGATTCCGGCGAACACAGATACGCAGTATTTT.

This chain joins TRBV20-1 and TRBJ2-3, with TRBD2 matching over 8 bases. Germline V gives CDR1 DFQATT, CDR2 SNEGSKA (reference sequence). Trimming at V came to 6 bases and at J to 3 bases, leaving 2 bases not matched to a gene. This CDR3 comprises 12 residues. DNA for the CDR3: TGCAGTGCGGGGACTAGTACAGATACGCAGTATTTT. As protein: CSAGTSTDTQYF.

In its sample, this clonotype was seen many times. The chain is built from TRBV5-1 and TRBJ2-7; 9 bases agree with TRBD1. V shed 4 bases and J 2 bases; nucleotides not matched to a gene: 4. CDR3 length equals 14 residues. Germline assignment: CDR1 SGHRS and CDR2 YFSETQ. CDR3 sequence (DNA): TGCGCCAGCAGCGAGGGACAGGGCGCCTACGAGCAGTACTTC. It translates to CASSEGQGAYEQYF.

This clonotype was seen a few times. The CDR3 nucleotides are TGCAGCGTTGGGGGGACAGCGTGGATGAACACTGAAGCTTTCTTT. Translation gives CSVGGTAWMNTEAFF. This rearrangement joins TRBV29-1 to TRBJ1-1, with 7 nucleotides matching TRBD1. Germline V gives CDR1 SQVTM, CDR2 ANQGSEA. The junction had 8 bases not matched to a gene; V was cut back by 4 bases and J by 0 bases. The CDR3 has 15 residues.

This sequence joins TRBV5-1 and TRBJ1-6; D possibly corresponds to TRBD1 (5 bases). The germline CDR1 and CDR2 sequences are SGHRS and YFSETQ. Trimming cost V 4 bases and J 7 bases, with 18 bases left between them. The CDR3 contains 16 residues. Here the CDR3 DNA reads TGCGCCAGCAGCGACCGGGGCCGCTCCGAGAATTCACCCCTCCACTTT. Translated: CASSDRGRSENSPLHF. The variable domain in full, with the rest retrieved from reference TRBV5-1 and TRBJ1-6, is KAGVTQTPRYLIKTRGQQVTLSCSPISGHRSVSWYQQTPGQGLQFLFEYFSETQRNKGNFPGRFSGRQFSNSRSEMNVSTLELGDSALYLCASSDRGRSENSPLHFGNGTRLTVT.

The rearrangement links TRBV6-1 to TRBJ2-7, with TRBD2 matching 7 bases. Germline V gene lookup returns CDR1 MNHNS and CDR2 SASEGT. The CDR3 consists of 14 residues. J gave up 2 bases and V 2 bases, and 3 bases lay outside the gene matches. The CDR3 loop is CASSESGLAYEQYF. CDR3 nucleotides: TGTGCCAGCAGTGAATCAGGACTAGCCTACGAGCAGTACTTC.

V gene TRBV3-1 combines with J gene TRBJ2-7; 10 bases are shared with TRBD1. The J segment lost 6 bases and the V segment lost 3 bases, leaving 5 bases of the junction unmatched. The CDR3 has 14 amino acids. In germline, CDR1 is LGHDT, CDR2 YNNKEL (reference sequence). CDR3: CASSQAGTGVEQYF. The CDR3, as DNA: TGTGCCAGCAGCCAGGCCGGGACAGGGGTCGAGCAGTACTTC.

This clonotype showed up many times. The chain combines TRBV20-1 with TRBJ2-3; 9 nucleotides align to TRBD2. V shed 2 bases, J shed 3 bases, and the junction held 0 bases outside the gene matches. The germline gives CDR1 DFQATT, CDR2 SNEGSKA (reference sequence). The CDR3 covers 13 residues. Here the CDR3 reads CSARLAGTDTQYF. CDR3 sequence (DNA): TGCAGTGCTAGACTAGCGGGAACAGATACGCAGTATTTT.

This clonotype was observed a handful of times. J is TRBJ1-4 and V is TRBV20-1; 9 bases map to TRBD1. The CDR3 has 15 residues. V lost 4 bases to trimming and J lost 4 bases; unmatched junction nucleotides: 7. Germline V gene sequence: CDR1 DFQATT, CDR2 SNEGSKA (reference sequence). CDR3 DNA: TGCAGTGCTAAGAGGACAGGGGTCCTTAATGAAAAACTGTTTTTT. As protein: CSAKRTGVLNEKLFF.

The rearrangement links TRBV7-2 to TRBJ2-1; no clear D gene. The CDR3 sequence is 12 residues long. From germline, CDR1 is SGHTA and CDR2 FQGNSA. V gave up 5 bases and J gave up 13 bases, with 15 bases separating them. The CDR3 loop reads CASSKWTQDQFF. The CDR3 DNA sequence: TGTGCCAGCAGCAAATGGACCCAGGACCAGTTCTTC.

In this sample, this clonotype turned up a few times. CDR3 nucleotide sequence: TGTGCCACCAGTGACTCCTTTTCCCCGATGAACACCGGGGAGCTGTTTTTT. Its protein is CATSDSFSPMNTGELFF. V is TRBV24-1 and J is TRBJ2-2; no definite D call. The V and J ends lost 4 bases and 1 base respectively, with 15 bases between them. Germline V gene lookup returns CDR1 KGHDR and CDR2 SFDVKD. This CDR3 region has 17 residues.

A single count supports this clonotype. The rearrangement joins TRBV7-2 to TRBJ2-2; D is possibly TRBD2 (6 bases). V lost 5 bases and J lost 1, with 17 bases in between. This CDR3 comprises 17 residues. Germline V gene data show CDR1 as SGHTA and CDR2 as FQGNSA. CDR3 sequence reads: CASSPTLRGENTGELFF. CDR3 sequence (DNA): TGTGCCAGCAGCCCCACCCTGCGGGGCGAGAACACCGGGGAGCTGTTTTTT.

The V gene is TRBV12-3 or TRBV12-4, the J gene TRBJ1-4; TRBD1 might be the D (6 bases). This CDR3 spans 17 amino acids. The germline V and J ends were trimmed by 3 bases and 10 bases, with 24 bases remaining between them. DNA for the CDR3: TGTGCCAGCAGTTTCATGACTGTAGGGGGGGGTCCTGGAAAACTGTTTTTT. This sequence encodes CASSFMTVGGGPGKLFF.

This rearrangement joins TRBV7-9 to TRBJ1-4; TRBD1 aligns across 8 bases. CDR1 SEHNR and CDR2 FQNEAQ come from the germline V gene (reference sequence). With 1 base clipped from V and 6 bases from J, the junction kept 4 bases outside the gene matches. The CDR3 is made up of 15 amino acids. The CDR3 bases are TGTGCCAGCAGCTTAGGAACAGGGGGGCATGAAAAACTGTTTTTT. It translates to CASSLGTGGHEKLFF. Filled out from reference TRBV7-9 and TRBJ1-4, the complete variable domain reads DTGVSQNPRHKITKRGQNVTFRCDPISEHNRLYWYRQTLGQGPEFLTYFQNEAQLEKSRLLSDRFSAERPKGSFSTLEIQRTEQGDSAMYLCASSLGTGGHEKLFFGSGTQLSVL.

Only a few counts were recorded for this clonotype. V gene TRBV5-1 combines with J gene TRBJ1-2; D possibly corresponds to TRBD1 (5 bases). Trimming removed 3 bases from V and 7 bases from J, with 10 bases in between. The germline V gene encodes CDR1 SGHRS and CDR2 YFSETQ. The length of the CDR3 is 12 residues. CDR3 protein: CASSYDQGGYTF. In DNA, the CDR3 is TGCGCCAGCAGCTACGATCAGGGTGGCTACACCTTC.

In this sample, this clonotype turned up a few times. J is TRBJ2-7 and V is TRBV11-2, with 8 bases aligning to TRBD1. The germline V gene has CDR1 SGHAT and CDR2 FQNNGV. V shed 5 bases, J shed 3 bases, and the junction held 6 bases outside the gene matches. The CDR3 covers 14 residues. The CDR3 nucleotides read TGTGCCAGCAGCCGCGGACAGGGTGGCTACGAGCAGTACTTC. This translates into CASSRGQGGYEQYF.

This clonotype has a handful of counts. The rearrangement uses TRBV6-5 and TRBJ2-7, with TRBD1 as a possible D gene (6 bases). The CDR3 contains 11 residues. The ends were cut back, 6 bases at V and 7 bases at J, with 10 bases in the middle. Germline lookup yields CDR1 MNHEY and CDR2 SVGAGI. CDR3 nucleotides: TGTGCCAGCAGCGCCGGGACAGAGCAGTACTTC. Translating it yields CASSAGTEQYF.

This clonotype was picked up a small number of times. The gene calls are TRBV4-2 and TRBJ2-5; 8 bases fit TRBD2. CDR1 and CDR2 (germline): LGHNA, YNFKEQ. J was trimmed by 5 bases and V by 2 bases; bases with no gene match: 4. This CDR3 region has 14 residues. The CDR3 bases are TGTGCCAGCAGCCAAAGAGCGGGAGTGGAGACCCAGTACTTC. This translates into CASSQRAGVETQYF.

This clonotype was picked up a small number of times. The chain combines TRBV5-1 with TRBJ2-7; D is perhaps TRBD1 (6 bases). Between the trimmed V and J ends, which lost 1 base and 4 bases, there was a span of 15 bases. CDR1 and CDR2 (germline): SGHRS, YFSETQ. The CDR3 extends over 15 amino acids. The CDR3 DNA reads TGCGCCAGCAGCTTGCTATCAGGGGTCGGATACGAGCAGTACTTC. As protein: CASSLLSGVGYEQYF.

CDR3 sequence reads: CASGTSGGSETQYF. The CDR3 bases are TGTGCCAGCGGGACTAGCGGGGGCTCCGAGACCCAGTACTTC. The chain joins TRBV12-3 or TRBV12-4 to TRBJ2-5; 14 bases are a match to TRBD2. The CDR3 consists of 14 residues. Trimming cost V 8 bases and J 5 bases; bases outside gene matches: 4.

This chain uses TRBV29-1 with TRBJ2-1; 9 nucleotides agree with TRBD1. J gave up 4 bases and V 5 bases, and 3 bases lay outside the gene matches. The CDR3 extends over 13 amino acids. Germline CDR1 is SQVTM and CDR2 is ANQGSEA. CDR3 sequence (DNA): TGCAGCGTTCAGGGACAGGGTTACAATGAGCAGTTCTTC. Its translation is CSVQGQGYNEQFF.